Only a few counts were recorded for the clone carrying this T cell receptor beta chain. Antigen specificity is unknown. CDR3 length: 17 amino acids. The V gene lost 6 bases and the J gene lost 0 bases, with 15 bases spanning the gap. CDR1 is SNHLY, CDR2 FYNNEI, per germline. This sample is part of a study of blood T cells in healthy people across ages. Study-level findings and limits: Estimated diversity that came from one million T cells was considered an underestimate. Among long-lived donors, naive CD4+ cells were more numerous and diversity higher than in aged donors. Age advanced and TCR beta diversity per million T cells fell, roughly linearly.

Together with a sample-barcoded 5' primer, a J-beta primer mix was included in a second PCR lasting 7 to 11 cycles. Sequencing of every sample gave 2.5 million or more CDR3-containing paired-end reads. TCRdb re-called the 5' RACE reads with MiXCR, one entry per CDR3 protein. The sample has approximately 670,000 distinct CDR3 sequences; around 38% are singletons. The chain is built from TRBV2 and TRBJ2-6, with D possibly being TRBD2 (6 bases). The receptor's source is a man older than 75 in good health. The sample consisted of blood. The CDR3 is CASRRSGGTSGANVLTF. The CDR3 DNA is TGTGCCAGCAGGCGCTCCGGGGGAACCTCTGGGGCCAACGTCCTGACTTTC.